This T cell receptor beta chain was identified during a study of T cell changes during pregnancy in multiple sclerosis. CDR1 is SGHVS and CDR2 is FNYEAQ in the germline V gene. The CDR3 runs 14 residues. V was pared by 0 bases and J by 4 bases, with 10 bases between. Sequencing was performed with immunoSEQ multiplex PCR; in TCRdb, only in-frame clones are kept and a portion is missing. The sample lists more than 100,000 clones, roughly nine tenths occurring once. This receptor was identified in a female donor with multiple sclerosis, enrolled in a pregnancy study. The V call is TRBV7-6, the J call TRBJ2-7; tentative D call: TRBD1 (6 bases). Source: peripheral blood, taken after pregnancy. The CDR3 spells CASSLAAGEYEQYF. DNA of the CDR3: TGTGCCAGCAGCTTAGCTGCAGGGGAATACGAGCAGTACTTC. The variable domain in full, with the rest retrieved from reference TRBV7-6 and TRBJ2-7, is GAGVSQSPRYKVTKRGQDVALRCDPISGHVSLYWYRQALGQGPEFLTYFNYEAQQDKSGLPNDRFSAERPEGSISTLTIQRTEQRDSAMYRCASSLAAGEYEQYFGPGTRLTVT.